The source of this T cell receptor beta chain is a study of cytomegalovirus exposure and HLA in healthy donors. This clone was counted ten times or more. Its antigen is currently unknown. This CDR3 contains 11 residues. The ends were cut back, 3 bases at V and 5 bases at J, with 7 bases in the middle. Per germline, CDR1 SQVTM and CDR2 ANQGSEA. Broader study findings: Owing to their indistinguishability, certain V segments, notably TRBV6-2 and TRBV6-3, were excluded. Presence/absence analyses assumed roughly uniform sequencing depth across donors.

PCR employed 60 Vbeta and 13 Jbeta primers. Sequencing was performed with immunoSEQ multiplex PCR; in TCRdb, only in-frame clones are kept and a portion is missing. The sample lists around 150,000 clones, more than 80% seen once, with less than 15% in the top ten. The receptor's source is a woman between 45 and 65 years old in good health and CMV-seronegative. Material: PBMCs. This chain connects TRBV29-1 to TRBJ1-1; D remains unclear. The CDR3 nucleotides read TGCAGCGTTGAGTCAAATACTGAAGCTTTCTTT. Its translation is CSVESNTEAFF.